Below, 9 T cell receptor beta chains from the same sample are listed, as sequenced in a study of stem cell transplantation in POMP-related autoinflammatory disease. The method was immunoSEQ multiplex PCR; TCRdb's version includes in-frame clones alone and lacks a portion of them. The sample has around 2,200 clones; 86% are singletons. Sequencing was performed on Tregs from PBMCs, taken before stem cell transplantation. The receptors shown here come from a human donor with POMP-related autoinflammation and immune dysregulation (PRAID).

CDR3 nucleotides: TGTGCCAGCAGTCTCGGGAGGGCGAACACCGGGGAGCTGTTTTTT. It yields the protein CASSLGRANTGELFF. This chain links TRBV6-6 with TRBJ2-2, with TRBD2 matching 8 bases. V lost 5 bases, J lost 0 bases, and 2 bases stayed unmatched. This CDR3 is built from 15 residues. The germline gives CDR1 MNHNY, CDR2 SVGAGI (reference sequence).

The gene calls are TRBV5-1 and TRBJ2-7; D is possibly TRBD2 (7 bases). Trimming took 9 bases from V and 1 from J, leaving 20 bases between them. There are 15 residues in the CDR3. CDR1 and CDR2 (germline): SGHRS, YFSETQ. The CDR3 is CATSGGIGPSYEQYF. The CDR3 coding sequence is TGCGCCACCTCGGGGGGCATTGGCCCTTCCTACGAGCAGTACTTC.

V is TRBV7-3 and J is TRBJ2-2; D is uncertain. The CDR3 has 15 residues. Germline values: CDR1 SGHTA, CDR2 FQGTGA. The V end lost 4 bases, the J end lost 6 bases, and 15 bases lay between the germline ends. In nucleotides, the CDR3 is TGTGCCAGCAGCTATCGGGCCTGGGGATCCGGGGAGCTGTTTTTT. This encodes CASSYRAWGSGELFF.

The chain carries TRBV10-3 and TRBJ2-5; 8 nucleotides match TRBD1. The V gene end was trimmed by 4 bases and the J gene end by 4 bases; junction bases not matched to a gene: 2. CDR1 is ENHRY, CDR2 SYGVKD, per germline. This CDR3 has 13 residues. CDR3 in amino acids: CAISADRAETQYF. The CDR3 DNA reads TGTGCCATCAGTGCGGACAGGGCAGAGACCCAGTACTTC.

The chain links TRBV7-9 to TRBJ2-7; 9 bases match TRBD1. Trimming cost V 5 bases and J 6 bases; bases outside gene matches: 8. The CDR3 is 14 residues long. Germline values: CDR1 SEHNR, CDR2 FQNEAQ (reference sequence). The CDR3 DNA follows: TGTGCCAGCAGCACCCCGGGACAGGGAAGCGAGCAGTACTTC. This gives the protein CASSTPGQGSEQYF.

This chain joins TRBV6-1 and TRBJ2-3; a possible D gene is TRBD2 (6 bases). Per the germline V gene, CDR1 is MNHNS and CDR2 is SASEGT. V lost 0 bases and J 0 bases, leaving 10 bases between the germline ends. The length of the CDR3 is 16 residues. The CDR3 bases are TGTGCCAGCAGTGAAGCGCGAGGAGGGAGCACAGATACGCAGTATTTT. This gives the protein CASSEARGGSTDTQYF.

V gene TRBV19 combines with J gene TRBJ2-4; TRBD1 aligns across 9 bases. The V and J ends lost 3 bases and 6 bases, in that order; junction bases with no gene match: 12. CDR1 LNHDA and CDR2 SQIVND come from the germline V gene (reference sequence). This CDR3 has 17 residues. This CDR3 is CASSMGDRGSPGNIQYF. Here the CDR3 DNA reads TGTGCCAGTAGTATGGGAGACAGGGGGTCACCGGGAAACATTCAGTACTTC.

This chain links TRBV19 with TRBJ1-1; the D gene is possibly TRBD1 (5 bases). CDR1 is LNHDA, CDR2 SQIVND, per germline (reference sequence). Trimming pared 7 bases from V and 1 base from J, leaving 13 bases between. The CDR3 extends over 14 amino acids. CDR3 amino acids: CASTVRDWNTEAFF. In DNA, the CDR3 is TGTGCCAGTACCGTCCGGGACTGGAACACTGAAGCTTTCTTT.

J is TRBJ2-3 and V is TRBV5-4, with 9 nucleotides matching TRBD2. The J segment lost 0 bases and the V segment lost 4 bases, leaving 3 bases of the junction unmatched. In germline, CDR1 is SGHNT, CDR2 YYREEE (reference sequence). The CDR3 is 15 residues long. CDR3 loop: CASSLGLASTDTQYF. In nucleotides, the CDR3 is TGTGCCAGCAGCCTCGGACTAGCGAGCACAGATACGCAGTATTTT.